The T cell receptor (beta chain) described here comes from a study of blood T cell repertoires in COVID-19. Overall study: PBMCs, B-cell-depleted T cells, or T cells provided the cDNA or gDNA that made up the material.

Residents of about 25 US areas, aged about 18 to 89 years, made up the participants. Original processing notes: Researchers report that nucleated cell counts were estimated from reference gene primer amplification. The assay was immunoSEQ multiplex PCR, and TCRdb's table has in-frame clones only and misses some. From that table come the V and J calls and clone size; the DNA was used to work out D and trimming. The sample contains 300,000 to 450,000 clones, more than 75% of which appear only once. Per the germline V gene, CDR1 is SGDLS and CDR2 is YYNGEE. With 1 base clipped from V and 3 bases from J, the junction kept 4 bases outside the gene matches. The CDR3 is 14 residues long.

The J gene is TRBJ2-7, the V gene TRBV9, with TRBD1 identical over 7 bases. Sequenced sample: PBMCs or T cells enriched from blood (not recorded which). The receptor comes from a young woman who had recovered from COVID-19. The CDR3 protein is CASSVSDRVYEQYF. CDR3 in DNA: TGTGCCAGCAGCGTAAGTGACAGGGTCTACGAGCAGTACTTC.